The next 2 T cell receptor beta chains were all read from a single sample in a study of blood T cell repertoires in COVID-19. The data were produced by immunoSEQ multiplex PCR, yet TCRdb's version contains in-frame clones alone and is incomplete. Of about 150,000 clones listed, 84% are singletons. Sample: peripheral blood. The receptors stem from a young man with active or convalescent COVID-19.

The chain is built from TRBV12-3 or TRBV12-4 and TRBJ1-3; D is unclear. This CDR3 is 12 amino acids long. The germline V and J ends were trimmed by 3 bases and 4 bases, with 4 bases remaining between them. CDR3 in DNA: TGTGCCAGCAGTTTCAGGGGAAACACCATATATTTT. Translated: CASSFRGNTIYF.

CDR3 coding DNA: TGTGCCAGCAGCACTGGACAGGGTGGAAAACTGTTTTTT. Translated: CASSTGQGGKLFF. The J gene is TRBJ1-4, the V gene TRBV7-3; TRBD1 agrees at 8 bases. There are 13 residues in the CDR3. Germline CDR1 and CDR2: SGHTA and FQGTGA. V lost 5 bases to trimming and J lost 10 bases; unmatched junction nucleotides: 6.